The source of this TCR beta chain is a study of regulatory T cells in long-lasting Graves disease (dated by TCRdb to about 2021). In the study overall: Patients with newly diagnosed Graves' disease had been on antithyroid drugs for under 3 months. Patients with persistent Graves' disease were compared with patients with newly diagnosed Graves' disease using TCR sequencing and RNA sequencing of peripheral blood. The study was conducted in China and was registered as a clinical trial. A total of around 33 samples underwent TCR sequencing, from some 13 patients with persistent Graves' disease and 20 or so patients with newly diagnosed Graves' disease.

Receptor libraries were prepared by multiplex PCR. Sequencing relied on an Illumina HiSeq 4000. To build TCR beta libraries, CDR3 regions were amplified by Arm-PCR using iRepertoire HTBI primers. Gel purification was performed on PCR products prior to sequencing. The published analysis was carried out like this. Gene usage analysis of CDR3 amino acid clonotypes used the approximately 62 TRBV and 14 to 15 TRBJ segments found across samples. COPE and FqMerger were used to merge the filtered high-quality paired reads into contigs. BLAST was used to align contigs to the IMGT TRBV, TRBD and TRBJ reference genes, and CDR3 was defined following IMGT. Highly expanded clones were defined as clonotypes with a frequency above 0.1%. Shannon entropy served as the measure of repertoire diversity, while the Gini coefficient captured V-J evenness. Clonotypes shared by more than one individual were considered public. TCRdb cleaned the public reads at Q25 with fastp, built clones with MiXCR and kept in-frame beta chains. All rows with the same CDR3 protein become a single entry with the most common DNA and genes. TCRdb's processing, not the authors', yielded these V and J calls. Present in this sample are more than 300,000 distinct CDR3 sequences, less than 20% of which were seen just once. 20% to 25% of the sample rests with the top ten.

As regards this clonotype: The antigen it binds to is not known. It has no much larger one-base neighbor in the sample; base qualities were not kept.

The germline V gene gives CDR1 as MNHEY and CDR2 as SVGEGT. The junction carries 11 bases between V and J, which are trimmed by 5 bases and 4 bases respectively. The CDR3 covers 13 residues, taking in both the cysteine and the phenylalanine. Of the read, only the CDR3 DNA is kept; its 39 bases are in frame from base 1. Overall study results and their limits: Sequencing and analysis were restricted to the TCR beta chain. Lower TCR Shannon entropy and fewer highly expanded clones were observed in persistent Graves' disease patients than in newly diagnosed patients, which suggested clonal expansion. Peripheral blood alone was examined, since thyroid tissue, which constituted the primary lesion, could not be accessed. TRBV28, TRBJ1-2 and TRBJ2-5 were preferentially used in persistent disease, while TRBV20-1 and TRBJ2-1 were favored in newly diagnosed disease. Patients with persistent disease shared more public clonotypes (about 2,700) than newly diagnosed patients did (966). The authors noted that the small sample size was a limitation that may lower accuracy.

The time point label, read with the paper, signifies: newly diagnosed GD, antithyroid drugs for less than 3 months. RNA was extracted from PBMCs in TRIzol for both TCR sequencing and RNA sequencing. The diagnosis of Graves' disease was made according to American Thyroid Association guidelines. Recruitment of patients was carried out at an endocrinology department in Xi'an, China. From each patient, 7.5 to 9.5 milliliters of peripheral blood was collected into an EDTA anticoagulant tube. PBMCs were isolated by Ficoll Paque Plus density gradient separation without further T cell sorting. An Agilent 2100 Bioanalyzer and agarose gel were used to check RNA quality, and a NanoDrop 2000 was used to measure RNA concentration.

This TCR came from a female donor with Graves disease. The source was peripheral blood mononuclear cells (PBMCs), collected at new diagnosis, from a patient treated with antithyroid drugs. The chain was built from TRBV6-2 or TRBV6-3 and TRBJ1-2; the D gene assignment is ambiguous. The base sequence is TGTGCCAGCAGTGGGCAGTATACCTATGGCTACACCTTC. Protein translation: CASSGQYTYGYTF.